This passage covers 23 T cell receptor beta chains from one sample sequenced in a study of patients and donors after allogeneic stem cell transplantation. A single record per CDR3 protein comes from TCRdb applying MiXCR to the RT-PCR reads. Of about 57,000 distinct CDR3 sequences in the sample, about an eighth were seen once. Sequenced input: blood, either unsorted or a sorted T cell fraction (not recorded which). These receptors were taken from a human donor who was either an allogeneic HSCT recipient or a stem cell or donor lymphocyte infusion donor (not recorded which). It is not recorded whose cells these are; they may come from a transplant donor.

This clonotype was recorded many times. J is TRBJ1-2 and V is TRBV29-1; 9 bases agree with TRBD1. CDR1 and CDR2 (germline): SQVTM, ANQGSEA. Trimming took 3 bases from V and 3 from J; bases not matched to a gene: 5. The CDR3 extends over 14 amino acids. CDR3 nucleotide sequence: TGCAGCGTTGATGGGGACAGGGATGACTATGGCTACACCTTC. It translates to CSVDGDRDDYGYTF.

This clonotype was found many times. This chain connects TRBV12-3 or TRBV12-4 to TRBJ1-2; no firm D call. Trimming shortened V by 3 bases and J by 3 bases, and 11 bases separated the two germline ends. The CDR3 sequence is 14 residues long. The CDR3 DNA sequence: TGTGCCAGCAGTTTGCGGCGGCTCCACTATGGCTACACCTTC. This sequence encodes CASSLRRLHYGYTF.

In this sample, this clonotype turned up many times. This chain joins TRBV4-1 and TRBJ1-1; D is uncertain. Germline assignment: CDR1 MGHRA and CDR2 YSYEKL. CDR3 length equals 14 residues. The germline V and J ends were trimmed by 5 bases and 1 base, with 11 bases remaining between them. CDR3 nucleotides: TGCGCCAGCAGCTCGCGGACCCGGAACACTGAAGCTTTCTTT. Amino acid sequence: CASSSRTRNTEAFF.

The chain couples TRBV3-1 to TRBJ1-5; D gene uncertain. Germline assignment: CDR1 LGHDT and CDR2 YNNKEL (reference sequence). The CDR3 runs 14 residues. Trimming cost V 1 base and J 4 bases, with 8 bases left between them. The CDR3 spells CASSQGITNQPQHF. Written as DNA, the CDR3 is TGTGCCAGCAGCCAAGGTATCACAAATCAGCCCCAGCATTTT. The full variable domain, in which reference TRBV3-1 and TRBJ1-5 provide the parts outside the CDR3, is DTAVSQTPKYLVTQMGNDKSIKCEQNLGHDTMYWYKQDSKKFLKIMFSYNNKELIINETVPNRFSPKSPDKAHLNLHINSLELGDSAVYFCASSQGITNQPQHFGDGTRLSIL.

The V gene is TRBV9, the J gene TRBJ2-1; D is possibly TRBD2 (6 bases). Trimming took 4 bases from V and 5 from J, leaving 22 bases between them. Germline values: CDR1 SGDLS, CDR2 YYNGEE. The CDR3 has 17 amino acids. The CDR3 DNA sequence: TGTGCCAGCAGCCCCCGGAACCGACTAGTTATGGACAATGAGCAGTTCTTC. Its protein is CASSPRNRLVMDNEQFF.

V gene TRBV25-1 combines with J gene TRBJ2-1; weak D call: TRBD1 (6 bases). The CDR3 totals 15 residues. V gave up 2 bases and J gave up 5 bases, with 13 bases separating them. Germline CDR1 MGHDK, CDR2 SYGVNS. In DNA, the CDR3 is TGTGCCAGCAGTGAACCGCCGACAGGAAACAATGAGCAGTTCTTC. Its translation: CASSEPPTGNNEQFF.

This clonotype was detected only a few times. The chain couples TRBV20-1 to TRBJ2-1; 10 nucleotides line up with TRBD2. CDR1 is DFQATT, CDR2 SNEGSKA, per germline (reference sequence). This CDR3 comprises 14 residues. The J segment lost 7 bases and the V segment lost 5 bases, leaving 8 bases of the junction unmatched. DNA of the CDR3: TGCAGTGCTGTACTAGCGGGAAAGGGAAATGAGCAGTTCTTC. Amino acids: CSAVLAGKGNEQFF.

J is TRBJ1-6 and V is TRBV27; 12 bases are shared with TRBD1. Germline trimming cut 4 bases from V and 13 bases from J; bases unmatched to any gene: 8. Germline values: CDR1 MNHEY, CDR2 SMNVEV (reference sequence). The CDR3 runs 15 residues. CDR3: CASSSGQGAPEPLHF. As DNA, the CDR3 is TGTGCCAGCAGTTCGGGACAGGGGGCGCCAGAGCCCCTCCACTTT.

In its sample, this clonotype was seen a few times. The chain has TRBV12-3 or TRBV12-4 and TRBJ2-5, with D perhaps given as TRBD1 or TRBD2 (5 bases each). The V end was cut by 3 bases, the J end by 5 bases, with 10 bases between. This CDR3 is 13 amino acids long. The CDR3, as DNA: TGTGCCAGCAGTTTTGGGGGAGTGGAGACCCAGTACTTC. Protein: CASSFGGVETQYF.

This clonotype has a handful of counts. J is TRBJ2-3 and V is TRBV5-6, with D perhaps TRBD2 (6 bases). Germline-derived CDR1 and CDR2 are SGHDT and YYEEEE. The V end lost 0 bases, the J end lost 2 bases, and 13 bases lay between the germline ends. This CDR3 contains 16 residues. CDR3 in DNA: TGTGCCAGCAGCTTGGTCGGGGCTAGCGTCACAGATACGCAGTATTTT. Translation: CASSLVGASVTDTQYF.

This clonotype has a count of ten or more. For the CDR3, the DNA is TGCAGTGCTAGGAGACTAGCGGGAGTTGACGTATATGAGCAGTTCTTC. It translates to CSARRLAGVDVYEQFF. The V gene is TRBV20-1, the J gene TRBJ2-1; 12 positions agree with TRBD2. Germline CDR1 DFQATT, CDR2 SNEGSKA (reference sequence). Unmatched junction bases numbered 11, after V lost 3 bases and J lost 8 bases. The CDR3 is 16 residues long.

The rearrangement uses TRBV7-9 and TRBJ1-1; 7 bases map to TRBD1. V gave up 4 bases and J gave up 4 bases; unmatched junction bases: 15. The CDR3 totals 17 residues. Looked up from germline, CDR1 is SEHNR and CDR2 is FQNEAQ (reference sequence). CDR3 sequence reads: CASSSPGGASGGTEAFF. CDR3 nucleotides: TGTGCCAGCAGCTCCCCCGGGGGAGCGTCAGGGGGCACTGAAGCTTTCTTT.

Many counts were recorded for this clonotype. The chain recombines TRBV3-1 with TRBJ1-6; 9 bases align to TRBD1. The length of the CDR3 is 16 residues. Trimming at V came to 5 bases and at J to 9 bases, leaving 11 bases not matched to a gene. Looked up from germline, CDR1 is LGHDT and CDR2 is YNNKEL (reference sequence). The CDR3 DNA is TGTGCCAGCAGCTCACTGGGACAGGGATATTTTTCACCCCTCCACTTT. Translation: CASSSLGQGYFSPLHF.

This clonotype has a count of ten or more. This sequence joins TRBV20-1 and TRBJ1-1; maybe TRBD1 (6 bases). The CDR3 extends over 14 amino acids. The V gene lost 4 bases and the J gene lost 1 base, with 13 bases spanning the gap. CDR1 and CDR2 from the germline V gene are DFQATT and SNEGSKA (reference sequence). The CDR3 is CSATGGAGNTEAFF. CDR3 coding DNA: TGCAGTGCTACGGGGGGGGCCGGGAACACTGAAGCTTTCTTT.

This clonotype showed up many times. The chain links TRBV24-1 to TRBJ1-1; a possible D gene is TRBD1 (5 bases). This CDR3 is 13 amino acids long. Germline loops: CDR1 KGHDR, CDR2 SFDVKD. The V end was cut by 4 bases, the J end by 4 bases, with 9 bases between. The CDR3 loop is CATSDRGITEAFF. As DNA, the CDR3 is TGTGCCACCAGTGACCGGGGGATCACTGAAGCTTTCTTT.

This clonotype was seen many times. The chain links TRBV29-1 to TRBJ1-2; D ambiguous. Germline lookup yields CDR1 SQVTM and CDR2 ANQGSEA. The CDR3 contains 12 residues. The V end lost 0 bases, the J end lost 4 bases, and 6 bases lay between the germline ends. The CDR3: CSVEEVGYGYTF. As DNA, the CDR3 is TGCAGCGTTGAAGAGGTGGGCTATGGCTACACCTTC.

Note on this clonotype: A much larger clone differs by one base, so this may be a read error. The CDR3 region is CASSSFANFEPQHF. DNA of the CDR3: TGTGCCAGCAGCTCTTTTGCAAACTTCGAGCCCCAGCATTTT. The chain has TRBV5-6 and TRBJ1-5; D not resolved. The ends were cut back, 3 bases at V and 8 bases at J, with 15 bases in the middle. The germline gives CDR1 SGHDT, CDR2 YYEEEE. CDR3 length: 14 amino acids.

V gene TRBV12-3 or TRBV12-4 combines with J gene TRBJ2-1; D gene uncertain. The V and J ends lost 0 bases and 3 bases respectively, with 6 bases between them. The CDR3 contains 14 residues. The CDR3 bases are TGTGCCAGCAGTTTAGCATTAGTCTACAATGAGCAGTTCTTC. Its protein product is CASSLALVYNEQFF.

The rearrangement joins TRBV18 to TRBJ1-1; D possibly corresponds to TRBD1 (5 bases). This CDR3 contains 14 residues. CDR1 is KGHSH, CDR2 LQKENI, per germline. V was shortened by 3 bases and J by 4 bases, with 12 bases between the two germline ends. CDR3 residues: CASSPGGEGTEAFF. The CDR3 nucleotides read TGTGCCAGCTCACCGGGGGGGGAGGGCACTGAAGCTTTCTTT. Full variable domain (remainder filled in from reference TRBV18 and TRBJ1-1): NAGVMQNPRHLVRRRGQEARLRCSPMKGHSHVYWYRQLPEEGLKFMVYLQKENIIDESGMPKERFSAEFPKEGPSILRIQQVVRGDSAAYFCASSPGGEGTEAFFGQGTRLTVV.

The DNA for the CDR3 is TGTGCCAGCAGGAGTGACTTCATAGATACGCAGTATTTT. The encoded protein is CASRSDFIDTQYF. J is TRBJ2-3 and V is TRBV3-1, with D unresolved. Germline lookup yields CDR1 LGHDT and CDR2 YNNKEL (reference sequence). Trimming shortened V by 6 bases and J by 5 bases, and 12 bases separated the two germline ends. There are 13 residues in the CDR3.

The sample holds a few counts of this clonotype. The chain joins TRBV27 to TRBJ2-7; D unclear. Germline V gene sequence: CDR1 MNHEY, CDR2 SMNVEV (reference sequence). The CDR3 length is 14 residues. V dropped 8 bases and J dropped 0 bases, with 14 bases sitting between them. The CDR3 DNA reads TGTGCCAGCCGAACAGCAATGAGCTCCTACGAGCAGTACTTC. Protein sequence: CASRTAMSSYEQYF.

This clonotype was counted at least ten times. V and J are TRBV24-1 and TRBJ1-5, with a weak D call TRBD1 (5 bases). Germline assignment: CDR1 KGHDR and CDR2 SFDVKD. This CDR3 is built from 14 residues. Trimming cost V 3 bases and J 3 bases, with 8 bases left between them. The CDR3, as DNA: TGTGCCACCAGTGATGGACAACCCAATCAGCCCCAGCATTTT. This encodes CATSDGQPNQPQHF.

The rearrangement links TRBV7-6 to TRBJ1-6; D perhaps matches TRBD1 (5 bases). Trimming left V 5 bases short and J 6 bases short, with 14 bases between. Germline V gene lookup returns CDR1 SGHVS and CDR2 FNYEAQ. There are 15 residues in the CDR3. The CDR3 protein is CASSVGTGLNSPLHF. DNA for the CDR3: TGTGCCAGCAGCGTAGGAACGGGACTTAATTCACCCCTCCACTTT.